A selection of T cell receptor beta chains follows, all from one sample in a study of PD-L1 blockade in urothelial cancer. TCRdb keeps only in-frame clones here, not all; method: immunoSEQ multiplex PCR. The sample holds 35,000 or so clones, just over 35% seen once. The starting material was tumor tissue, obtained before atezolizumab (anti-PD-L1) treatment. These receptor sequences come from a man aged 60 to 69 with urothelial cancer. Each CDR3 is given with its conserved first and last residue. The D gene is left open where the match is weak. Only some rows state a clone size, as once, few, many or a class for expanded clones.

DNA,CDR3,size,J,D,V,length
TGTGCCAGCAGCCACGGGGCGGGTTATGGCTACACCTTC,CASSHGAGYGYTF,many,TRBJ1-2,.,TRBV6-8,13
TGTGCCAGCAGTGCCCGGGCAATGGGGGCCGACAATGAGCAGTTCTTC,CASSARAMGADNEQFF,.,TRBJ2-1,.,TRBV25-1,16
TGTGCCAGCAGTGAAGAGTGGGACCCTCAGTACTTC,CASSEEWDPQYF,.,TRBJ2-5,.,TRBV2,12
TGCGCCAGCTCCGGCAGCGGGGGCACAGATACGCAGTATTTT,CASSGSGGTDTQYF,many,TRBJ2-3,TRBD2,TRBV4-1,14
TGTGCCAGTAGTTTCGGGGCGGCCTATGGCTACACCTTC,CASSFGAAYGYTF,once,TRBJ1-2,.,TRBV19,13
TGCGCCAGCAGTGATCGGGACACAGATACGCAGTATTTT,CASSDRDTDTQYF,.,TRBJ2-3,.,TRBV10-1,13
TGTGCCATCAGTGAGTCGGGCCGGGACTTCGTTAGCTCTGGGGCCAACGTCCTGACTTTC,CAISESGRDFVSSGANVLTF,.,TRBJ2-6,.,TRBV10-3,20
TGTGCCTGGGGTGTCGGGACAGGGGGCAAGCAGTACTTC,CAWGVGTGGKQYF,.,TRBJ2-7,TRBD1,TRBV30,13
TGTGCCAGCTCACTGACGGACAGCTACACCGGGGAGCTGTTTTTT,CASSLTDSYTGELFF,.,TRBJ2-2,.,TRBV18,15
TGTGCCAGTAGGCTAGGAGGTTGGCAGTTCTTC,CASRLGGWQFF,.,TRBJ2-1,.,TRBV19,11
TGTGCCAGCCTAATCGGGCCGACCACCGGGGAGCTGTTTTTT,CASLIGPTTGELFF,.,TRBJ2-2,.,TRBV18,14
TGTGCCAGTAGTATAGATCGGGGAAACTATGGCTACACCTTC,CASSIDRGNYGYTF,.,TRBJ1-2,.,TRBV19,14
TGTGCCAGTAGTCCGTCCGGCCTTGAGAACACTGAAGCTTTCTTT,CASSPSGLENTEAFF,few,TRBJ1-1,.,TRBV19,15
TGTGCCAGCATCGATAGCGGGAACTACAATGAGCAGTTCTTC,CASIDSGNYNEQFF,few,TRBJ2-1,TRBD2,TRBV11-3,14
TGTGCCAGCAGGGATGGTAAAGGGAAAGAGACCCAGTACTTC,CASRDGKGKETQYF,.,TRBJ2-5,.,TRBV2,14
TGTGCCAGTATACCCAACAGGGCGACAGGAAACACCATATATTTT,CASIPNRATGNTIYF,.,TRBJ1-3,.,TRBV19,15
TGTGCCAGCAGTACCCGACCCGGACCTTCAGATACGCAGTATTTT,CASSTRPGPSDTQYF,medium-sized,TRBJ2-3,.,TRBV11-3,15
TGTGCCTGGAGTGCAGGACCGACCTCTGGAAACACCATATATTTT,CAWSAGPTSGNTIYF,few,TRBJ1-3,.,TRBV30,15